Below, 29 T cell receptor beta chains from the same sample are listed, as sequenced in a study of CD8+CD57+ T cells in acquired aplastic anemia. Only patients with CD8+CD57+ cell expansion on flow cytometry were chosen for sequencing. Using genomic DNA as the template, TCR beta VDJ and CDR3 profiling was carried out. Each CDR3 protein gets one entry after TCRdb re-called the reads with MiXCR. The data show some 140,000 distinct CDR3 sequences, less than 60% seen once. The sequencing sample was made of sorted CD4+, CD8+, or CD8+CD57+ T cells (not recorded which) from PBMCs. The source is a human donor with aplastic anemia.

This clonotype was detected ten times or more. The chain has TRBV5-8 and TRBJ2-7, with D unclear. V lost 1 base, J lost 5 bases, and 13 bases lay in between. This CDR3 has 14 amino acids. Germline V gives CDR1 SGHTS, CDR2 YDEGEE. The CDR3 is CASSLRKAIDEQYF. The CDR3 bases are TGTGCCAGCAGCTTGAGGAAGGCCATAGACGAGCAGTACTTC. Full variable domain (remainder filled in from reference TRBV5-8 and TRBJ2-7): EAGVTQSPTHLIKTRGQQATLRCSPISGHTSVYWYQQALGLGLQFLLWYDEGEERNRGNFPPRFSGRQFPNYSSELNVNALELEDSALYLCASSLRKAIDEQYFGPGTRLTVT.

This clonotype occurred many times. The chain combines TRBV6-5 with TRBJ2-7, with D possibly matching TRBD1 (5 bases). The CDR3 spans 15 residues. Looked up from germline, CDR1 is MNHEY and CDR2 is SVGAGI. V lost 0 bases and J lost 3, with 12 bases in between. Written as DNA, the CDR3 is TGTGCCAGCAGTTACTCGGTGGGGCTGGACTACGAGCAGTACTTC. This gives the protein CASSYSVGLDYEQYF.

V and J are TRBV19 and TRBJ2-7, with D unresolved. V was trimmed by 3 bases and J by 3 bases, leaving 9 bases between them. CDR3 length: 13 amino acids. In germline, CDR1 is LNHDA, CDR2 SQIVND (reference sequence). The DNA of the CDR3 is TGTGCCAGTAGTATTTCTATTCACTACGAGCAGTACTTC. This translates into CASSISIHYEQYF.

In its sample, this clonotype was seen many times. This rearrangement joins TRBV7-9 to TRBJ2-3; D unresolved. Trimming shortened V by 2 bases and J by 6 bases, and 6 bases separated the two germline ends. This CDR3 has 12 amino acids. From germline, CDR1 is SEHNR and CDR2 FQNEAQ (reference sequence). The CDR3 sequence is CASSLYTDTQYF. The CDR3 DNA follows: TGTGCCAGCAGCTTATACACCGATACGCAGTATTTT.

V is TRBV6-1 and J is TRBJ1-5, with TRBD1 matching over 7 bases. The CDR3 consists of 14 residues. Germline CDR1 reads MNHNS; CDR2 reads SASEGT. The V gene end was trimmed by 8 bases and the J gene end by 4 bases; junction bases not matched to a gene: 8. CDR3 DNA: TGTGCCAGCGGAAACCGGGACAGAAATCAGCCCCAGCATTTT. Its protein product is CASGNRDRNQPQHF.

The genes are TRBV10-3 and TRBJ2-7; the match to TRBD1 covers 8 bases. The CDR3 runs 15 residues. J was trimmed by 6 bases and V by 1 base; bases with no gene match: 8. Germline values: CDR1 ENHRY, CDR2 SYGVKD. The CDR3 nucleotides are TGTGCCATCAGTGAGTACGGAGGACAGGGCGGCGAGCAGTACTTC. It specifies CAISEYGGQGGEQYF.

The rearrangement links TRBV20-1 to TRBJ1-5; 7 bases are shared with TRBD1. This CDR3 contains 14 residues. Germline CDR1 and CDR2: DFQATT and SNEGSKA (reference sequence). The J segment lost 6 bases and the V segment lost 4 bases, leaving 9 bases of the junction unmatched. As DNA, the CDR3 is TGCAGTGCTACCACAGGGGCGAAGGGTCAGCCCCAGCATTTT. Its protein product is CSATTGAKGQPQHF.

This clonotype was counted ten times or more. The V gene is TRBV9, the J gene TRBJ1-2; no reliable D call. Germline values: CDR1 SGDLS, CDR2 YYNGEE. The CDR3 runs 13 residues. V was shortened by 3 bases and J by 2 bases, with 8 bases between the two germline ends. This chain's CDR3 is CASSGTRNYGYTF. In DNA form, the CDR3 reads TGTGCCAGCAGCGGAACACGGAACTATGGCTACACCTTC.

This clonotype was detected a few times. The rearrangement links TRBV2 to TRBJ1-6; weak D call: TRBD1 (5 bases). V was clipped by 3 bases and J by 14 bases, with 11 bases between them. The CDR3 totals 12 residues. Germline assignment: CDR1 SNHLY and CDR2 FYNNEI. CDR3 residues: CASSEIGAALHF. CDR3 nucleotide sequence: TGTGCCAGCAGTGAGATCGGGGCGGCCCTCCACTTT.

This clonotype was picked up many times. The chain uses TRBV20-1 and TRBJ2-5; the match to TRBD2 covers 11 bases. The junction had 1 base not matched to a gene; V was cut back by 6 bases and J by 1 base. CDR3 length: 13 residues. Germline loops: CDR1 DFQATT, CDR2 SNEGSKA (reference sequence). In nucleotides, the CDR3 is TGCAGTGCCCTAGCGGGGGGCCAAGAGACCCAGTACTTC. The encoded protein is CSALAGGQETQYF.

This clonotype has only one observation. The chain has TRBV15 and TRBJ2-1, with TRBD2 matching over 11 bases. CDR3 length equals 16 residues. The trim removed 3 bases at V and 3 bases at J, leaving 4 bases unmatched. The germline CDR1 and CDR2 sequences are LNHNV and YYDKDF (reference sequence). The CDR3 DNA sequence: TGTGCCACCAGCAGGGGTCTAGCGGGGGGCTACAATGAGCAGTTCTTC. Encoded protein: CATSRGLAGGYNEQFF.

The chain recombines TRBV19 with TRBJ2-2; 9 bases are shared with TRBD1. The V gene's germline CDR1 is LNHDA and CDR2 SQIVND (reference sequence). With 7 bases clipped from V and 5 bases from J, the junction kept 14 bases outside the gene matches. The CDR3 is 17 amino acids. The CDR3 DNA follows: TGTGCCAGTAAAACAGGGATTAGGGACAGGGTTACCGGGGAGCTGTTTTTT. Residues: CASKTGIRDRVTGELFF.

In its sample, this clonotype was seen many times. V usage is TRBV11-2 and J usage is TRBJ2-5, with 13 positions matching TRBD2. The germline CDR1 and CDR2 sequences are SGHAT and FQNNGV. The V segment lost 5 bases and the J segment 3 bases; nucleotides outside the gene matches: 6. CDR3 length: 16 residues. In nucleotides, the CDR3 is TGTGCCAGCAGCCCGGGACTAGCGGGGCCCAAAGAGACCCAGTACTTC. It is translated as CASSPGLAGPKETQYF.

This clonotype has only one observation. One junction end disagrees with the germline gene, perhaps due to a read error. The chain couples TRBV20-1 to TRBJ2-7; no definite D call. CDR3 size: 12 residues. Germline V lookup: CDR1 DFQATT, CDR2 SNEGSKA (reference sequence). CDR3 nucleotides: TGCAGTGCTAGTTTAGGGAACGGCGAGCGGTACTTC. Translation: CSASLGNGERYF.

The chain recombines TRBV24-1 with TRBJ2-5; TRBD2 agrees at 11 bases. Germline assignment: CDR1 KGHDR and CDR2 SFDVKD. This CDR3 comprises 17 residues. Trimming removed 4 bases from V and 2 bases from J; junction bases left unmatched: 8. The DNA of the CDR3 is TGTGCCACCAGTGAAGCCGGGACTAGCGGTCTGCAAGAGACCCAGTACTTC. Residues: CATSEAGTSGLQETQYF.

This clonotype was observed a few times. The chain couples TRBV19 to TRBJ1-2; D not certain. Trimming removed 4 bases at V and 3 bases at J, with 9 bases between. The CDR3 loop spans 13 amino acids. Germline loops: CDR1 LNHDA, CDR2 SQIVND (reference sequence). The CDR3 here is CASSTGLDYGYTF. The CDR3 nucleotides read TGTGCCAGTAGTACGGGGTTAGACTATGGCTACACCTTC.

This clonotype was seen only a few times. CDR3 residues: CASSRQDRGPEAFF. The DNA for the CDR3 is TGCGCCAGCAGCCGACAGGACAGGGGACCTGAAGCTTTCTTT. The chain has TRBV4-1 and TRBJ1-1; TRBD1 matches 9 bases. CDR1 is MGHRA and CDR2 is YSYEKL in the germline V gene. The V and J ends lost 4 bases and 6 bases, in that order; junction bases with no gene match: 6. The CDR3 has 14 residues.

This clonotype showed up many times. V gene TRBV9 combines with J gene TRBJ2-1; 8 nucleotides match TRBD1. The junction had 3 bases not matched to a gene; V was cut back by 0 bases and J by 4 bases. Germline lookup yields CDR1 SGDLS and CDR2 YYNGEE. CDR3 size: 15 residues. The CDR3 is CASSVEDRVYNEQFF. As DNA, the CDR3 is TGTGCCAGCAGCGTAGAGGACAGGGTTTACAATGAGCAGTTCTTC.

The V and J genes are TRBV2 and TRBJ2-3, with 9 bases that match TRBD2. Per the germline V gene, CDR1 is SNHLY and CDR2 is FYNNEI. The V gene end was trimmed by 9 bases and the J gene end by 1 base; junction bases not matched to a gene: 2. There are 13 residues in the CDR3. The CDR3 nucleotides read TGTGCCAGGACTAGCGGACGCACAGATACGCAGTATTTT. Translating gives CARTSGRTDTQYF.

This clonotype was counted once. The J gene is TRBJ1-4, the V gene TRBV7-9; D not resolved. This CDR3 is 13 amino acids long. V lost 5 bases and J 7 bases, leaving 11 bases between the germline ends. Germline V gives CDR1 SEHNR, CDR2 FQNEAQ (reference sequence). The CDR3 DNA reads TGTGCCAGCAGCCCACGTGGTGGTGAAAAACTGTTTTTT. Its translation is CASSPRGGEKLFF.

This clonotype showed up many times. The chain employs TRBV7-9 and TRBJ2-1; D is unresolved. CDR3 length: 14 amino acids. Germline V gene data show CDR1 as SEHNR and CDR2 as FQNEAQ (reference sequence). With 3 bases removed from V and 5 bases from J, the gap between germline ends came to 11 bases. CDR3 protein: CASSLTVTDNEQFF. The CDR3 nucleotides read TGTGCCAGCAGCTTGACCGTTACCGACAATGAGCAGTTCTTC. Supplemented by reference TRBV7-9 and TRBJ2-1, the full variable domain reads DTGVSQNPRHKITKRGQNVTFRCDPISEHNRLYWYRQTLGQGPEFLTYFQNEAQLEKSRLLSDRFSAERPKGSFSTLEIQRTEQGDSAMYLCASSLTVTDNEQFFGPGTRLTVL.

This clonotype was observed at least ten times. The chain employs TRBV7-9 and TRBJ1-3; D is unresolved. Germline CDR1 is SEHNR and CDR2 is FQNEAQ (reference sequence). V was trimmed by 5 bases and J by 8 bases, leaving 4 bases between them. This CDR3 region has 10 residues. The chain's CDR3 is CASSRDTIYF. The CDR3 bases are TGTGCCAGCAGCCGGGACACCATATATTTT.

The chain couples TRBV27 to TRBJ2-5; 7 bases are shared with TRBD1. Gene TRBJ2-7 matches the end of the DNA better, so the J call may be wrong. Germline V lookup: CDR1 MNHEY, CDR2 SMNVEV (reference sequence). The CDR3 covers 13 residues. In nucleotides, the CDR3 is TGTGCCAGCAGTTTTCGACAGGGCTACGAGCAGTACTTC. This encodes CASSFRQGYEQYF.

This clonotype has a count of ten or more. The rearrangement joins TRBV19 to TRBJ1-5; D is ambiguous. This CDR3 has 14 residues. Trimming took 0 bases from V and 4 from J, leaving 7 bases between them. Germline-derived CDR1 and CDR2 are LNHDA and SQIVND (reference sequence). CDR3 DNA: TGTGCCAGTAGTATAGAGGGTTATAATCAGCCCCAGCATTTT. Its translation is CASSIEGYNQPQHF.

A few counts support this clonotype. The chain carries TRBV29-1 and TRBJ2-1; D possibly corresponds to TRBD2 (5 bases). CDR1 and CDR2 from the germline V gene are SQVTM and ANQGSEA. There are 12 residues in the CDR3. Written as DNA, the CDR3 is TGCAGTGCTAGCCGCAGAGGTAAAGAGCAGTTCTTC. It is translated as CSASRRGKEQFF.

With respect to this clonotype: One junction end does not reproduce the germline sequence, and a read error may be involved. The chain joins TRBV12-3 or TRBV12-4 to TRBJ1-5, with unresolved D. The CDR3 runs to 18 residues. The CDR3: CASSFWVYYRDSSQPQHF. The CDR3 nucleotides read TGTGCCAGCAGTTTTTGGGTTTATTACCGGGATAGCAGTCAGCCCCAGCATTTT.

At least ten counts were recorded for this clonotype. This rearrangement joins TRBV6-4 to TRBJ2-7, with D possibly being TRBD2 (5 bases). CDR1 MRHNA and CDR2 SNTAGT come from the germline V gene. CDR3 length: 13 amino acids. V lost 4 bases and J 3 bases, leaving 10 bases between the germline ends. The CDR3 bases are TGTGCCAGCAGTGTGTCAGAGGGCTACGAGCAGTACTTC. This encodes CASSVSEGYEQYF.

Ten or more counts support this clonotype. V is TRBV5-8 and J is TRBJ1-2; D is undetermined. The CDR3 consists of 15 residues. Germline V gives CDR1 SGHTS, CDR2 YDEGEE. V lost 0 bases and J lost 3, with 12 bases in between. CDR3 nucleotides: TGTGCCAGCAGCTTGGACAAGGGTCGATACTATGGCTACACCTTC. It encodes CASSLDKGRYYGYTF.

The chain employs TRBV19 and TRBJ2-3; 9 nucleotides line up with TRBD1. This CDR3 contains 16 residues. Germline CDR1 and CDR2: LNHDA and SQIVND (reference sequence). J was trimmed by 4 bases and V by 4 bases; bases with no gene match: 9. The CDR3 DNA sequence: TGTGCCAGTAGTAACGCCCCGGGACAGGGATCAGATACGCAGTATTTT. Encoded protein: CASSNAPGQGSDTQYF.